The 29 T cell receptor beta chains presented below share a single source sample, sequenced in a study of response to subunit inactivated influenza vaccine. TCRdb redid the calling of the RT-PCR reads with MiXCR, one entry per CDR3 protein. Among approximately 500,000 distinct CDR3 sequences listed, 13% were seen once. Here the sequenced sample was PBMCs from blood, taken 40 to 50 days after vaccination. These receptors came from a man aged 45-65 years who received an inactivated influenza vaccine.

At least ten counts were recorded for this clonotype. The genes are TRBV7-2 and TRBJ2-5, with 7 bases lining up with TRBD1. With V trimmed by 5 bases and J by 6 bases, 6 bases remained unmatched. The CDR3 consists of 13 residues. Germline V lookup: CDR1 SGHTA, CDR2 FQGNSA. The CDR3: CASSPRQGQTQYF. In nucleotides, the CDR3 is TGTGCCAGCAGCCCCCGACAGGGTCAGACCCAGTACTTC.

In this sample, this clonotype turned up a few times. This chain links TRBV12-3 or TRBV12-4 with TRBJ2-7, with D possibly being TRBD2 (5 bases). The CDR3 extends over 16 amino acids. V was pared by 1 base and J by 2 bases, with 15 bases between. CDR3 region: CASSLEEVLSTYEQYF. The DNA of the CDR3 is TGTGCCAGCAGTTTAGAGGAGGTGCTCTCAACCTACGAGCAGTACTTC.

This clonotype has more than one count but fewer than ten. The chain links TRBV20-1 to TRBJ2-2; 11 nucleotides match TRBD1. This CDR3 region has 15 residues. J gave up 3 bases and V 4 bases, and 4 bases lay outside the gene matches. CDR1 is DFQATT and CDR2 is SNEGSKA in the germline V gene (reference sequence). CDR3 in DNA: TGCAGTGCTACCGGGACAGGGGGTGACACCGGGGAGCTGTTTTTT. Encoded protein: CSATGTGGDTGELFF.

This clonotype was observed a few times. The gene calls are TRBV5-6 and TRBJ1-1, with D possibly being TRBD1 (6 bases). This CDR3 has 15 amino acids. Germline lookup yields CDR1 SGHDT and CDR2 YYEEEE. V was cut by 0 bases and J by 2 bases, with 11 bases left in between. CDR3 protein: CASSLAGTPNTEAFF. CDR3 nucleotide sequence: TGTGCCAGCAGCTTGGCCGGGACACCCAACACTGAAGCTTTCTTT. The full variable domain, rest sourced from reference TRBV5-6 and TRBJ1-1, is DAGVTQSPTHLIKTRGQQVTLRCSPKSGHDTVSWYQQALGQGPQFIFQYYEEEERQRGNFPDRFSGHQFPNYSSELNVNALLLGDSALYLCASSLAGTPNTEAFFGQGTRLTVV.

This clonotype was counted between two and nine times. This chain links TRBV11-1 with TRBJ2-3; TRBD2 aligns across 11 bases. CDR1 is SGHAT and CDR2 is FQDESV in the germline V gene (reference sequence). The CDR3 is 18 amino acids. The ends lost 1 base at V and 2 bases at J; junction bases unmatched: 8. The CDR3 loop is CASSLGGGLAALTDTQYF. The DNA of the CDR3 is TGTGCCAGCAGCTTAGGAGGGGGACTAGCGGCCCTCACAGATACGCAGTATTTT.

The chain couples TRBV7-9 to TRBJ2-2, with D perhaps TRBD1 (6 bases). The V and J ends lost 2 bases and 1 base respectively, with 11 bases between them. Germline V CDR1 and CDR2: SEHNR, FQNEAQ (reference sequence). This CDR3 contains 16 residues. This CDR3 is CASSLKGHLNTGELFF. The CDR3 bases are TGTGCCAGCAGCTTAAAGGGACATCTGAACACCGGGGAGCTGTTTTTT.

At least ten counts were recorded for this clonotype. The rearrangement joins TRBV12-3 or TRBV12-4 to TRBJ1-2; no clear D gene. V dropped 1 base and J dropped 2 bases, with 11 bases sitting between them. The CDR3 loop spans 15 amino acids. The CDR3 DNA is TGTGCCAGCAGTTTAGGTGCAGCTTCCAACTATGGCTACACCTTC. This codes for CASSLGAASNYGYTF.

This chain links TRBV3-1 with TRBJ2-5, with D tentatively TRBD1 (5 bases). The germline V gene has CDR1 LGHDT and CDR2 YNNKEL (reference sequence). CDR3 size: 14 residues. V gave up 2 bases and J gave up 2 bases, with 9 bases separating them. CDR3 amino acids: CASSQKQVQETQYF. In DNA form, the CDR3 reads TGTGCCAGCAGCCAAAAACAGGTTCAAGAGACCCAGTACTTC.

This chain uses TRBV12-3 or TRBV12-4 with TRBJ2-1, with 12 bases that match TRBD2. The CDR3 extends over 16 amino acids. Trimming removed 3 bases from V and 8 bases from J; junction bases left unmatched: 8. The CDR3 loop reads CASSLLAGGLRDEQFF. CDR3 sequence (DNA): TGTGCCAGCAGTTTGCTAGCGGGGGGGCTCAGGGATGAGCAGTTCTTC.

This clonotype was observed at least ten times. This chain joins TRBV7-2 and TRBJ2-5; possibly TRBD1 for D (6 bases). With 1 base removed from V and 11 bases from J, the gap between germline ends came to 8 bases. This CDR3 contains 11 residues. Looked up from germline, CDR1 is SGHTA and CDR2 is FQGNSA. DNA of the CDR3: TGTGCCAGCAGCTTAGAGGGGACACAGTACTTC. It translates to CASSLEGTQYF.

V is TRBV7-9 and J is TRBJ2-7; 7 nucleotides agree with TRBD1. The CDR3 has 15 residues. CDR1 and CDR2 (germline): SEHNR, FQNEAQ (reference sequence). Losses at the gene ends were 2 bases for V and 1 base for J; bases not matched to a gene: 5. The CDR3 bases are TGTGCCAGCAGCTTATTCCAGGGGGTTTCCTACGAGCAGTACTTC. This codes for CASSLFQGVSYEQYF.

The table lists this clonotype with a count of one. The V gene is TRBV14, the J gene TRBJ2-4; possibly TRBD1 or TRBD2 for D (5 bases each). CDR1 is SGHDN and CDR2 is FVKESK in the germline V gene. The CDR3 has 15 amino acids. Trimming took off 1 base at V and 0 bases at J, with 7 bases between the two ends. The CDR3 DNA follows: TGTGCCAGCAGCCAAGTTGGGACAGCCAAAAACATTCAGTACTTC. Encoded protein: CASSQVGTAKNIQYF.

This clonotype was found many times. The V gene is TRBV7-6, the J gene TRBJ2-1; D is unresolved. CDR3 length: 14 amino acids. With 4 bases removed from V and 6 bases from J, the gap between germline ends came to 13 bases. The germline V gene has CDR1 SGHVS and CDR2 FNYEAQ. The chain's CDR3 is CASSSLDRSNEQFF. CDR3 nucleotide sequence: TGTGCCAGCAGCTCCCTCGATAGGAGCAATGAGCAGTTCTTC.

This clonotype was seen a handful of times. The chain joins TRBV6-1 to TRBJ1-1; no firm D call. The germline V gene has CDR1 MNHNS and CDR2 SASEGT. V was cut by 4 bases and J by 2 bases, with 8 bases left in between. The CDR3 spans 13 residues. The CDR3 region has the DNA TGTGCCAGCAGTGGCCTTTTAAACACTGAAGCTTTCTTT. Translated: CASSGLLNTEAFF.

This clonotype was found many times. The chain joins TRBV20-1 to TRBJ2-3; D might be TRBD1 (6 bases). V was trimmed by 2 bases and J by 4 bases, leaving 16 bases between them. This CDR3 comprises 15 residues. Per germline, CDR1 DFQATT and CDR2 SNEGSKA (reference sequence). The CDR3, as DNA: TGCAGTGCTAGACGACCCATTGGGGGCCCAGATACGCAGTATTTT. Translated: CSARRPIGGPDTQYF.

This clonotype was seen repeatedly, ten times or more. The chain joins TRBV19 to TRBJ2-1; D could derive from TRBD1 or TRBD2 (5 bases each). With 5 bases removed from V and 3 bases from J, the gap between germline ends came to 11 bases. The CDR3 covers 14 residues. Germline-derived CDR1 and CDR2 are LNHDA and SQIVND (reference sequence). The CDR3: CASSGLDSYNEQFF. The CDR3, as DNA: TGTGCCAGTAGTGGACTCGACAGCTACAATGAGCAGTTCTTC.

There are a few counts of this clonotype. The chain combines TRBV6-5 with TRBJ1-2; no definite D call. The CDR3 is 13 residues long. Trimming took 4 bases from V and 4 from J, leaving 10 bases between them. Germline V gene data show CDR1 as MNHEY and CDR2 as SVGAGI. The CDR3 reads CASSSTNLYGYTF. CDR3 in DNA: TGTGCCAGCAGTTCGACAAACCTCTATGGCTACACCTTC.

The chain employs TRBV25-1 and TRBJ1-2; D perhaps matches TRBD1 (6 bases). The CDR3 is 14 amino acids. The ends were cut back, 1 base at V and 4 bases at J, with 10 bases in the middle. Germline CDR1 reads MGHDK; CDR2 reads SYGVNS. This chain's CDR3 is CASSEFGQLYGYTF. CDR3 nucleotides: TGTGCCAGCAGTGAATTCGGACAGCTCTATGGCTACACCTTC.

The chain's CDR3 is CSVALAGLYNEQFF. DNA of the CDR3: TGCAGCGTTGCACTAGCGGGATTATACAATGAGCAGTTCTTC. This chain connects TRBV29-1 to TRBJ2-1; 10 bases match TRBD2. This CDR3 has 14 residues. Trimming took 4 bases from V and 4 from J; bases not matched to a gene: 4. Germline CDR1 SQVTM, CDR2 ANQGSEA.

The genes are TRBV20-1 and TRBJ2-5; possibly TRBD2 for D (6 bases). This CDR3 comprises 13 residues. V was clipped by 4 bases and J by 1 base, with 10 bases between them. Germline V CDR1 and CDR2: DFQATT, SNEGSKA (reference sequence). The CDR3 DNA reads as TGCAGTGCTACGGGAGACACCCAAGAGACCCAGTACTTC. It yields the protein CSATGDTQETQYF.

The V and J genes are TRBV4-1 and TRBJ1-1; D remains unclear. The ends were cut back, 0 bases at V and 7 bases at J, with 9 bases in the middle. This CDR3 contains 13 residues. The germline V gene encodes CDR1 MGHRA and CDR2 YSYEKL. CDR3: CASSQDGWGEAFF. CDR3 sequence (DNA): TGCGCCAGCAGCCAAGATGGGTGGGGTGAAGCTTTCTTT.

The chain joins TRBV27 to TRBJ1-2; 12 nucleotides line up with TRBD1. Germline CDR1 MNHEY, CDR2 SMNVEV (reference sequence). The length of the CDR3 is 16 residues. J gave up 5 bases and V 5 bases, and 9 bases lay outside the gene matches. The CDR3 coding sequence is TGTGCCAGCAGTCGACACCAGGGACAGGGGGCATATGGCTACACCTTC. Its protein product is CASSRHQGQGAYGYTF.

The chain links TRBV29-1 to TRBJ1-5; TRBD1 aligns across 9 bases. J lost 5 bases, V lost 6 bases, and 2 bases had no gene match. Germline loops: CDR1 SQVTM, CDR2 ANQGSEA. This CDR3 is built from 12 residues. The CDR3 DNA sequence: TGCAGCGTAAGGGACAGGGATCAGCCCCAGCATTTT. Translated, it gives CSVRDRDQPQHF.

This rearrangement joins TRBV7-6 to TRBJ2-2; D gene uncertain. Trimming removed 5 bases at V and 0 bases at J, with 7 bases between. The CDR3 has 14 amino acids. Germline values: CDR1 SGHVS, CDR2 FNYEAQ. The CDR3: CASSVDANTGELFF. The CDR3 DNA reads TGTGCCAGCAGCGTCGACGCGAACACCGGGGAGCTGTTTTTT.

This clonotype was seen more than once but under ten times. The chain recombines TRBV29-1 with TRBJ2-2; TRBD2 aligns across 10 bases. V lost 7 bases, J lost 5 bases, and 7 bases stayed unmatched. The CDR3 covers 14 residues. CDR1 is SQVTM and CDR2 is ANQGSEA in the germline V gene. CDR3 loop: CSARAGGHTGELFF. The DNA for the CDR3 is TGCAGCGCTCGAGCGGGGGGGCATACCGGGGAGCTGTTTTTT.

The table lists this clonotype with many counts. The CDR3 is CASRPGTGLRASNQPQHF. In nucleotides, the CDR3 is TGTGCCAGCAGACCTGGGACAGGCCTTAGGGCTAGCAATCAGCCCCAGCATTTT. V gene TRBV6-2 or TRBV6-3 combines with J gene TRBJ1-5; 8 nucleotides agree with TRBD1. The trim removed 6 bases at V and 0 bases at J, leaving 13 bases unmatched. The CDR3 sequence is 18 residues long. CDR1 is MNHEY, CDR2 SVGEGT, per germline.

This rearrangement joins TRBV27 to TRBJ2-5; D gene ambiguous. The V gene lost 6 bases and the J gene lost 2 bases, with 10 bases spanning the gap. The CDR3 length is 13 residues. Germline V lookup: CDR1 MNHEY, CDR2 SMNVEV (reference sequence). The CDR3 nucleotides are TGTGCCAGCAGCCCAACTACACAAGAGACCCAGTACTTC. It translates to CASSPTTQETQYF.

This chain joins TRBV20-1 and TRBJ2-5; D is perhaps TRBD1 or TRBD2 (5 bases each). The V and J ends lost 6 bases and 4 bases respectively, with 12 bases between them. Germline lookup yields CDR1 DFQATT and CDR2 SNEGSKA (reference sequence). The CDR3 contains 12 residues. CDR3 region: CSAIWGRETQYF. The CDR3 bases are TGCAGTGCAATTTGGGGGAGAGAGACCCAGTACTTC.

This clonotype was observed a handful of times. This chain joins TRBV30 and TRBJ1-4, with TRBD1 identical over 9 bases. The CDR3 consists of 18 residues. CDR1 GTSNPN and CDR2 SVGIG come from the germline V gene (reference sequence). The junction had 11 bases not matched to a gene; V was cut back by 3 bases and J by 0 bases. The CDR3 region is CAWRPRGTGWATNEKLFF. The DNA for the CDR3 is TGTGCCTGGAGGCCCCGCGGGACAGGGTGGGCAACTAATGAAAAACTGTTTTTT.